One sample yielded the 24 T cell receptor beta chains listed below, sequenced in a study of blood T cell repertoires in COVID-19. Sequencing was performed with immunoSEQ multiplex PCR; in TCRdb, only in-frame clones are kept and a portion is missing. The table shows under 300,000 clones, with 80% to 90% occurring only once. Material: peripheral blood. The receptors derive from a man aged 25 to 40 who had recovered from COVID-19.

This rearrangement joins TRBV5-8 to TRBJ2-7, with 7 nucleotides matching TRBD1. CDR1 and CDR2 from the germline V gene are SGHTS and YDEGEE. V lost 4 bases and J lost 0; bases outside the gene matches: 7. The CDR3 consists of 15 residues. CDR3 loop: CASSKRTGRSYEQYF. CDR3 bases: TGTGCCAGCAGCAAAAGGACAGGTCGCTCCTACGAGCAGTACTTC.

The chain joins TRBV6-5 to TRBJ2-1, with no clear D. The CDR3 has 15 residues. The V end was cut by 7 bases, the J end by 2 bases, with 15 bases between. From germline, CDR1 is MNHEY and CDR2 SVGAGI. CDR3 in amino acids: CASNTEPSAYNEQFF. Here the CDR3 DNA reads TGTGCCAGCAATACCGAGCCCTCCGCCTACAATGAGCAGTTCTTC.

This chain joins TRBV5-1 and TRBJ1-2; D uncertain. Germline CDR1 reads SGHRS; CDR2 reads YFSETQ. Trimming shortened V by 1 base and J by 2 bases, and 9 bases separated the two germline ends. The CDR3 spans 14 residues. This CDR3 reads CASSLSIGNYGYTF. Here the CDR3 DNA reads TGCGCCAGCAGCTTGAGTATCGGGAACTATGGCTACACCTTC.

This clone has just one count. The same CDR3 also results from other DNA sequences found in this sample. The J gene is TRBJ1-2, the V gene TRBV4-2, with D hard to call. The CDR3 contains 13 residues. Trimming took off 1 base at V and 2 bases at J, with 5 bases between the two ends. Germline CDR1 and CDR2: LGHNA and YNFKEQ. The CDR3 DNA is TGTGCCAGCAGCCAAGGAGGGAACTATGGCTACACCTTC. It specifies CASSQGGNYGYTF.

The chain combines TRBV7-2 with TRBJ2-2, with 9 bases identical to TRBD1. Germline loops: CDR1 SGHTA, CDR2 FQGNSA. V lost 6 bases and J lost 7; bases outside the gene matches: 6. The CDR3 is 14 amino acids. The CDR3 is CASSLDRGIGELFF. The DNA for the CDR3 is TGTGCCAGCAGTCTAGACAGGGGGATCGGGGAGCTGTTTTTT.

The CDR3 nucleotides are TGTGCCAGCAGCCGCGATCACCCCGAGAACACCGGGGAGCTGTTTTTT. It is translated as CASSRDHPENTGELFF. The chain combines TRBV11-2 with TRBJ2-2; D remains unclear. The CDR3 totals 16 residues. Germline V gene sequence: CDR1 SGHAT, CDR2 FQNNGV. The germline V and J ends were trimmed by 5 bases and 1 base, with 14 bases remaining between them.

The chain recombines TRBV7-9 with TRBJ2-7; no definite D call. CDR3 length equals 11 residues. CDR1 is SEHNR and CDR2 is FQNEAQ in the germline V gene (reference sequence). Trimming cost V 5 bases and J 2 bases, with 4 bases left between them. DNA for the CDR3: TGTGCCAGCAGCATAACCTACGAGCAGTACTTC. It specifies CASSITYEQYF.

V and J are TRBV6-5 and TRBJ1-2, with D possibly TRBD1 on 5 matching bases. V shed 6 bases and J shed 1 base, with 12 bases lying between them. CDR1 and CDR2 (germline): MNHEY, SVGAGI. The CDR3 runs 14 residues. CDR3 nucleotide sequence: TGTGCCAGCAGCCGATTCGACAGTAACTATGGCTACACCTTC. Translation gives CASSRFDSNYGYTF.

The chain joins TRBV3-1 (or the pseudogene TRBV3-2) to TRBJ2-5; a possible D gene is TRBD1 (6 bases). Germline values: CDR1 LGHDT, CDR2 YNNKEL (reference sequence). The V and J ends lost 7 bases and 0 bases respectively, with 9 bases between them. The CDR3 is made up of 13 amino acids. CDR3 DNA sequence: TGTGCCAGCAAGCAGGGGAACCAAGAGACCCAGTACTTC. This codes for CASKQGNQETQYF.

The chain uses TRBV10-3 and TRBJ2-1; perhaps TRBD2 as D (6 bases). Deletions cut 7 bases from V and 9 bases from J, with 19 bases between. This CDR3 has 14 amino acids. Looked up from germline, CDR1 is ENHRY and CDR2 is SYGVKD. The CDR3 DNA reads as TGTGCCATCACCCAACTAGCCCCGACGGGTGAGCAGTTCTTC. It translates to CAITQLAPTGEQFF.

J is TRBJ1-1 and V is TRBV3-1 (or the pseudogene TRBV3-2); D is possibly TRBD1 (5 bases). The CDR3 is made up of 13 amino acids. Between the trimmed V and J ends, which lost 1 base and 14 bases, there was a span of 17 bases. The V gene's germline CDR1 is LGHDT and CDR2 YNNKEL (reference sequence). CDR3 DNA sequence: TGTGCCAGCAGCCAAGGAGGCGGGGCGCGAATATTCTTT. Its translation: CASSQGGGARIFF.

The chain combines TRBV19 with TRBJ1-3; 9 bases map to TRBD1. The V segment lost 8 bases and the J segment 1 base; nucleotides outside the gene matches: 6. This CDR3 is 15 amino acids long. The germline CDR1 and CDR2 sequences are LNHDA and SQIVND (reference sequence). The CDR3 loop reads CASGGQGMSGNTIYF. CDR3 nucleotides: TGTGCCAGTGGTGGACAGGGGATGTCTGGAAACACCATATATTTT. Full variable domain (remainder filled in from reference TRBV19 and TRBJ1-3): DGGITQSPKYLFRKEGQNVTLSCEQNLNHDAMYWYRQDPGQGLRLIYYSQIVNDFQKGDIAEGYSVSREKKESFPLTVTSAQKNPTAFYLCASGGQGMSGNTIYFGEGSWLTVV.

This clone was counted once. The rearrangement joins TRBV18 to TRBJ2-5, with a weak D call TRBD1 (5 bases). The CDR3 runs to 16 residues. Trimming took 3 bases from V and 1 from J, leaving 15 bases between them. Germline lookup yields CDR1 KGHSH and CDR2 LQKENI. CDR3 nucleotides: TGTGCCAGCTCACCGAGTCAGGGTGTAGCCCAAGAGACCCAGTACTTC. It encodes CASSPSQGVAQETQYF.

The V call is TRBV5-4, the J call TRBJ2-3; D not resolved. Trimming pared 3 bases from V and 1 base from J, leaving 15 bases between. Germline V CDR1 and CDR2: SGHNT, YYREEE (reference sequence). CDR3 size: 16 residues. The DNA for the CDR3 is TGTGCCAGCAGCTCTCCATGGCGACAAGGCACAGATACGCAGTATTTT. Translated: CASSSPWRQGTDTQYF.

The chain uses TRBV5-1 and TRBJ1-4, with a possible D match to TRBD1 (6 bases). The V gene lost 4 bases and the J gene lost 0 bases, with 10 bases spanning the gap. Germline-derived CDR1 and CDR2 are SGHRS and YFSETQ. The CDR3 length is 15 residues. CDR3 DNA: TGCGCCAGCAGCCGGACAGCTACAACTAATGAAAAACTGTTTTTT. It yields the protein CASSRTATTNEKLFF.

CDR3 sequence (DNA): TGTGCCAGCAGCTTAGGGGGAACGGGGGGGAACACCGGGGAGCTGTTTTTT. Amino acids: CASSLGGTGGNTGELFF. The chain couples TRBV7-2 to TRBJ2-2; 7 bases fit TRBD2. The CDR3 covers 17 residues. With 1 base clipped from V and 1 base from J, the junction kept 6 bases outside the gene matches. Germline V lookup: CDR1 SGHTA, CDR2 FQGNSA.

The genes are TRBV4-3 and TRBJ2-7; 10 nucleotides match TRBD1. J was trimmed by 5 bases and V by 4 bases; bases with no gene match: 8. The CDR3 sequence is 15 residues long. The V gene's germline CDR1 is LGHNA and CDR2 YSLEER. CDR3 DNA: TGCGCCAGCAGCCGGGAGACAGGGGGCTTCAACGAGCAGTACTTC. Its protein is CASSRETGGFNEQYF.

The chain carries TRBV27 and TRBJ2-1; 11 bases are shared with TRBD2. The CDR3 contains 16 residues. V shed 5 bases and J 4 bases; nucleotides not matched to a gene: 7. The germline V gene encodes CDR1 MNHEY and CDR2 SMNVEV (reference sequence). As DNA, the CDR3 is TGTGCCAGCAGTCCCGTACTAGCGGGGGATTACAATGAGCAGTTCTTC. Residues: CASSPVLAGDYNEQFF.

The V gene is TRBV3-1 (or the pseudogene TRBV3-2), the J gene TRBJ2-7; weak D call: TRBD1 (6 bases). Germline V CDR1 and CDR2: LGHDT, YNNKEL (reference sequence). This CDR3 is 13 amino acids long. V was trimmed by 6 bases and J by 5 bases, leaving 14 bases between them. CDR3 sequence (DNA): TGTGCCAGCAGGGCTAGGGGGTGGGACGAGCAGTACTTC. It codes for CASRARGWDEQYF.

The chain uses TRBV15 and TRBJ2-1, with 7 bases lining up with TRBD1. The CDR3 extends over 16 amino acids. Trimming cost V 1 base and J 6 bases; bases outside gene matches: 9. Germline V gene sequence: CDR1 LNHNV, CDR2 YYDKDF (reference sequence). The CDR3 spells CATSRGHGAGGNEQFF. The CDR3 DNA sequence: TGTGCCACCAGCAGAGGCCACGGGGCAGGGGGCAATGAGCAGTTCTTC.

V gene TRBV7-2 combines with J gene TRBJ2-7, with 9 nucleotides matching TRBD1. Trimming at V came to 5 bases and at J to 4 bases, leaving 9 bases not matched to a gene. The length of the CDR3 is 15 residues. Per germline, CDR1 SGHTA and CDR2 FQGNSA. CDR3 loop: CASSPGQGPIYEQYF. CDR3 in DNA: TGTGCCAGCAGCCCCGGACAGGGGCCCATTTACGAGCAGTACTTC.

The chain combines TRBV9 with TRBJ1-1; no definite D call. Trimming removed 2 bases at V and 1 base at J, with 6 bases between. Germline V lookup: CDR1 SGDLS, CDR2 YYNGEE. The CDR3 is 13 amino acids. The CDR3 nucleotides read TGTGCCAGCAGCGTGCGGGGGAACACTGAAGCTTTCTTT. Protein sequence: CASSVRGNTEAFF.

The V call is TRBV5-6, the J call TRBJ1-2; D is unresolved. Trimming removed 2 bases at V and 1 base at J, with 9 bases between. Germline CDR1 SGHDT, CDR2 YYEEEE. This CDR3 is built from 14 residues. CDR3 protein: CASSFREGNYGYTF. The DNA of the CDR3 is TGTGCCAGCAGCTTCCGGGAGGGTAACTATGGCTACACCTTC. Combining the CDR3 with reference TRBV5-6 and TRBJ1-2 gives the whole variable domain DAGVTQSPTHLIKTRGQQVTLRCSPKSGHDTVSWYQQALGQGPQFIFQYYEEEERQRGNFPDRFSGHQFPNYSSELNVNALLLGDSALYLCASSFREGNYGYTFGSGTRLTVV.

The chain combines TRBV19 with TRBJ2-1, with D perhaps TRBD1 (6 bases). V shed 0 bases and J shed 4 bases, with 10 bases lying between them. The CDR3 loop spans 15 amino acids. Germline V lookup: CDR1 LNHDA, CDR2 SQIVND (reference sequence). DNA of the CDR3: TGTGCCAGTAGTATAGAGGGGCAGGGGTACAATGAGCAGTTCTTC. It yields the protein CASSIEGQGYNEQFF.